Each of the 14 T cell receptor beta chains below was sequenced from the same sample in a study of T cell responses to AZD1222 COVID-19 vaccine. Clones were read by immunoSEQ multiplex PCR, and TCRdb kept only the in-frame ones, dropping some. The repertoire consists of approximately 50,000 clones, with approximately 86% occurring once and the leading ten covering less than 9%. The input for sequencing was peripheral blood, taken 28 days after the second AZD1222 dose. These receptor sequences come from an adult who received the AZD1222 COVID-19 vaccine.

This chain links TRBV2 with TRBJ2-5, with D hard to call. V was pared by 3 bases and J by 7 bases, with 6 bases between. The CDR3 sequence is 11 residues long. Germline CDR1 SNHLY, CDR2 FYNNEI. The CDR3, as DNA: TGTGCCAGCAGTGAGTTAGGGACCCAGTACTTC. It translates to CASSELGTQYF.

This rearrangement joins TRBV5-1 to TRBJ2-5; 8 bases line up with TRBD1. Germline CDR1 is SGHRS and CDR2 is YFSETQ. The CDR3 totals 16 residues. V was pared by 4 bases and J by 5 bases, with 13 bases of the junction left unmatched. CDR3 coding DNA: TGCGCCAGCAGCAATCGGGCACAGGGGGTCGGGGAGACCCAGTACTTC. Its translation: CASSNRAQGVGETQYF. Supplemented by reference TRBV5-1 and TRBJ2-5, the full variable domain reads KAGVTQTPRYLIKTRGQQVTLSCSPISGHRSVSWYQQTPGQGLQFLFEYFSETQRNKGNFPGRFSGRQFSNSRSEMNVSTLELGDSALYLCASSNRAQGVGETQYFGPGTRLLVL.

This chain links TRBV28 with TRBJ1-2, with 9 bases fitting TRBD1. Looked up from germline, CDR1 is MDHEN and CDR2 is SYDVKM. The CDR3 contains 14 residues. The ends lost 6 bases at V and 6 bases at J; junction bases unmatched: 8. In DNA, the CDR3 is TGTGCCAGCAGATCGGGACAGGGATCGGATGGCTACACCTTC. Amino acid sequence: CASRSGQGSDGYTF.

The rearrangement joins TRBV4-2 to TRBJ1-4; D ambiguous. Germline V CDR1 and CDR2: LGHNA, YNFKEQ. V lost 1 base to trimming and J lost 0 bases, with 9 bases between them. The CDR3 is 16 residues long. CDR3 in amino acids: CASSQVAPSTNEKLFF. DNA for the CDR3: TGTGCCAGCAGCCAAGTGGCCCCCTCAACTAATGAAAAACTGTTTTTT.

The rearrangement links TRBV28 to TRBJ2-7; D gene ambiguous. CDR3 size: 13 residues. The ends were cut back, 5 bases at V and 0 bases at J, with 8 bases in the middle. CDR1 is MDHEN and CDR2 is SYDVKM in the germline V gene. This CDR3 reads CASSLYDSYEQYF. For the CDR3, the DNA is TGTGCCAGCAGTCTCTACGACTCCTACGAGCAGTACTTC.

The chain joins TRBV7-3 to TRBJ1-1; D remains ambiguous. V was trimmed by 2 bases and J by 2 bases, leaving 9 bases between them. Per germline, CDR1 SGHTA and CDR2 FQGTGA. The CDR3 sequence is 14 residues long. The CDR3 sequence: CASSLDAENTEAFF. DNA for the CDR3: TGTGCCAGCAGCTTAGATGCGGAAAACACTGAAGCTTTCTTT.

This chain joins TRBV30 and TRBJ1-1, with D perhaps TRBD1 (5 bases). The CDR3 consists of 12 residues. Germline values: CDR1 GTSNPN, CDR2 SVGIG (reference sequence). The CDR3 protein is CARGSLNTEAFF. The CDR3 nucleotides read TGTGCGAGGGGCAGTCTGAACACTGAAGCTTTCTTT.

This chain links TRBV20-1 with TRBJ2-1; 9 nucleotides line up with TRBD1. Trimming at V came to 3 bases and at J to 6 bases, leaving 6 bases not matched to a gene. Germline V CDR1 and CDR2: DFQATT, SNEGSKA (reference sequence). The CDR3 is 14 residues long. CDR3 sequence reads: CSASQDRGRNEQFF. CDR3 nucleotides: TGCAGTGCTAGTCAGGACAGGGGTCGCAATGAGCAGTTCTTC.

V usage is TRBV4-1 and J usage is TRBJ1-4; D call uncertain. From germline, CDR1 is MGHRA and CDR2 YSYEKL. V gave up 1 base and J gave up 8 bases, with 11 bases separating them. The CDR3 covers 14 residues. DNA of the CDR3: TGCGCCAGCAGCCAAGGAAGCAGGCTCGAAAAACTGTTTTTT. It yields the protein CASSQGSRLEKLFF.

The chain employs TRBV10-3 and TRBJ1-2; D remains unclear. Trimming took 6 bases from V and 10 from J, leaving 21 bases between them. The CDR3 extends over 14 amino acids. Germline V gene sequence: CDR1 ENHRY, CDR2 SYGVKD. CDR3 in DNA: TGTGCCATCAGGGGAGGGAAAGGCAGTAAGGACTACACCTTC. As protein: CAIRGGKGSKDYTF.

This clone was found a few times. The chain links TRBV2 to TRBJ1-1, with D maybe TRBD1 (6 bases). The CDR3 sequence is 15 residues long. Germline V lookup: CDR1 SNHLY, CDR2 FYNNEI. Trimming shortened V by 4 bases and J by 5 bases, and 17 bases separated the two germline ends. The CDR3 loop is CASSGGLGLWTEAFF. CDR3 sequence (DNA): TGTGCCAGCAGTGGGGGGCTTGGACTGTGGACTGAAGCTTTCTTT.

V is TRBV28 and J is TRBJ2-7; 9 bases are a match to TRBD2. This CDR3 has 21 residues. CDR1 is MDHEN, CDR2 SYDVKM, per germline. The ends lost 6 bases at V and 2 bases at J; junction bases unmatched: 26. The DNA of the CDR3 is TGTGCCAGCAGCACTCTCCTCATAGGAGTAGCGGGAGAGGGGGCGGCCTACGAGCAGTACTTC. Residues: CASSTLLIGVAGEGAAYEQYF. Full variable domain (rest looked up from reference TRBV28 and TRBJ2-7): DVKVTQSSRYLVKRTGEKVFLECVQDMDHENMFWYRQDPGLGLRLIYFSYDVKMKEKGDIPEGYSVSREKKERFSLILESASTNQTSMYLCASSTLLIGVAGEGAAYEQYFGPGTRLTVT.

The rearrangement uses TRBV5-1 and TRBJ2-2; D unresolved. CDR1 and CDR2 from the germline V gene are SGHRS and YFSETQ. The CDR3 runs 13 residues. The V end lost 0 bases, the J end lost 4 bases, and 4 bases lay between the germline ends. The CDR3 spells CASSLDSTGELFF. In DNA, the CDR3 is TGCGCCAGCAGCTTGGACAGCACCGGGGAGCTGTTTTTT. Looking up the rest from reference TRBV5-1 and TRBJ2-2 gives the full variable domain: KAGVTQTPRYLIKTRGQQVTLSCSPISGHRSVSWYQQTPGQGLQFLFEYFSETQRNKGNFPGRFSGRQFSNSRSEMNVSTLELGDSALYLCASSLDSTGELFFGEGSRLTVL.

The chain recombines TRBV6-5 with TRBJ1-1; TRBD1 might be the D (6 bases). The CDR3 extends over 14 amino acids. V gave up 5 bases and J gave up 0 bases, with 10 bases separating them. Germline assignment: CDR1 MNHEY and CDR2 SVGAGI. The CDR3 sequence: CASSTRTVNTEAFF. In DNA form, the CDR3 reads TGTGCCAGCAGTACCCGGACAGTGAACACTGAAGCTTTCTTT.